There are a few counts of the clone carrying this T cell receptor (beta chain). No antigen is known for it. In the study's own analysis: The study built a papillary thyroid cancer distant-metastasis classifier from CDR3 differences across clinicopathological groups. TCRdb recomputed clones from the PCR reads via MiXCR. Clone size and V and J calls follow TCRdb, not the original study. Of around 35,000 clones in the sample, 16% were seen once. From germline, CDR1 is MNHNS and CDR2 SASEGT. Trimming removed 7 bases at V and 4 bases at J, with 20 bases between. CDR3 length equals 15 residues. No treatment of any kind had been given to any patient before thyroid surgery. This specimen comes from a study of metastatic and nonmetastatic thyroid tumors. Study-level background: From malignant and benign thyroid patients, repertoires in blood and in tumor or nodule tissue were compared. Study-wide findings and caveats: Reportedly, malignant thyroid tumors had significantly higher TCR beta diversity than benign nodules, in blood and tumor.

The sequencing input was blood. The sequence was collected from a female donor with papillary thyroid cancer or a benign thyroid nodule (not recorded which). Some clones in this sample may be carry-over from other donors' samples. The genes are TRBV6-1 and TRBJ2-7, with D perhaps matching TRBD2 (6 bases). CDR3 coding DNA: TGTGCCAGCACTCTCCGTCTAGCGTTGAGTTACGAGCAGTACTTC. Residues: CASTLRLALSYEQYF.